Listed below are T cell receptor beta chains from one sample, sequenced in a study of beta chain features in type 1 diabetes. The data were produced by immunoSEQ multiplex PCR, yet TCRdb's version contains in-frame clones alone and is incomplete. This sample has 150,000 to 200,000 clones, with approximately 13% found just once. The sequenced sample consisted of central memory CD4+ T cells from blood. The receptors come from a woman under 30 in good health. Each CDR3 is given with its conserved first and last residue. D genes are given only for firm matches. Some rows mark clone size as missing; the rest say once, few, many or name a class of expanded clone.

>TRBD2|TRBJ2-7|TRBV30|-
TGTGCCTGGAGTGTGCTAGCGGGAGGGGGGGAGCAGTACTTC
CAWSVLAGGGEQYF
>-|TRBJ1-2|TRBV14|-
TGTGCCAGCAGCCACGGGGGTGCCTATGGCTACACCTTC
CASSHGGAYGYTF
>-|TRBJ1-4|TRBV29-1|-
TGCAGCGCCAAGAACCCGACTGGTGAAAAACTGTTTTTT
CSAKNPTGEKLFF
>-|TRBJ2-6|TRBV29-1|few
TGCAGCTCCTATGTGCCTGGGGCCAACGTCCTGACTTTC
CSSYVPGANVLTF
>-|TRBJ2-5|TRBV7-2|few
TGTGCCAGCAGCTTAGGAGGGCAAGAGACCCAGTACTTC
CASSLGGQETQYF
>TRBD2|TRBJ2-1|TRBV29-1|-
TGCAGCGTTTTGGGACTAGCGGGAGGATACAATGAGCAGTTCTTC
CSVLGLAGGYNEQFF
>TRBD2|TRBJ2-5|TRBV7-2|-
TGTGCCAGCAGCCTTAGCGGGAATAAGGAGACCCAGTACTTC
CASSLSGNKETQYF
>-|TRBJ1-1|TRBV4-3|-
TGCGCCAGCAGCCAACAGGTGAACACTGAAGCTTTCTTT
CASSQQVNTEAFF
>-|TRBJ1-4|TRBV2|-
TGTGCCAGCAGAATTCGCGCAACTAATGAAAAACTGTTTTTT
CASRIRATNEKLFF
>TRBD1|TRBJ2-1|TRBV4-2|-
TGTGCCAGCAGCCAAGCCTTCTACGCGGGACAGGGGGATTGGAGTGAGCAGTTCTTC
CASSQAFYAGQGDWSEQFF
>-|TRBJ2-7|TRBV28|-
TGTGCCAGCAGTGAAACAGGGAACGAGCAGTACTTC
CASSETGNEQYF
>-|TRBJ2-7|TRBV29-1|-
TGCAGCGTTCCCCTTGGCGGCAGCTACGAGCAGTACTTC
CSVPLGGSYEQYF
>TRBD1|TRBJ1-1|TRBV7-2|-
TGTGCCAGCAGCCGCGGACCGGGACAGGGGGCAAGTGAAGCTTTCTTT
CASSRGPGQGASEAFF
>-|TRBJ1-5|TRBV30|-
TGTGCCTGGAGTGTACAAGAGGGTCAGCCCCAGCATTTT
CAWSVQEGQPQHF
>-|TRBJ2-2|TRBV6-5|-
TGTGCCAGCCACGAGACGCGGGTCGGGGAGCTGTTTTTT
CASHETRVGELFF
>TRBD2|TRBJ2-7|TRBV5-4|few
TGTGCCAGCAGCCAAGGACAGTCTTCCAGCGGGAGGACAAACGAGCAGTACTTC
CASSQGQSSSGRTNEQYF
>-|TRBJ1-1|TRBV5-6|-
TGTGCCAGCAGCAAGACCCCGCGGACTGAAGCTTTCTTT
CASSKTPRTEAFF
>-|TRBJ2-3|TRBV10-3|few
TGTGCCATCAGTGATGTCCTAGGGGCAGATACGCAGTATTTT
CAISDVLGADTQYF
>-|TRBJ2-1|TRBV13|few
TGTGCCAGCAGCTATATGTACAATGAGCAGTTCTTC
CASSYMYNEQFF
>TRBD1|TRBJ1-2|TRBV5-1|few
TGCGCCAGCAGCCTAAAGGACAGGGTCCATGGCTACACCTTC
CASSLKDRVHGYTF
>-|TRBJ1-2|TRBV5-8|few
TGTGCCAGCAACAGGCGGGGCTACTATGGCTACACCTTC
CASNRRGYYGYTF
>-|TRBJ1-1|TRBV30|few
TGTGCCTGGAGTCAACAGGAGAACACTGAAGCTTTCTTT
CAWSQQENTEAFF
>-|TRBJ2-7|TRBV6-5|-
TGTGCCAGCAGTTACTCCCCTCACGAGCAGTACTTC
CASSYSPHEQYF
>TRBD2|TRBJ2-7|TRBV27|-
TGTGCCAGCAGCCCCGGGAGGGACTCCCGCTCCTACGAGCAGTACTTC
CASSPGRDSRSYEQYF
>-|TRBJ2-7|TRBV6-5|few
TGTGCCAGCAGTCCGGGACTCGCTACCTACGAGCAGTACTTC
CASSPGLATYEQYF
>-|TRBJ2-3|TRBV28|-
TGTGCCAGCAGTCCCATGAGAGACACAGATACGCAGTATTTT
CASSPMRDTDTQYF
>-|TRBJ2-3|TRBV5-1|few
TGCGCCAGCAGCTTGGCCCCTACAGATACGCAGTATTTT
CASSLAPTDTQYF
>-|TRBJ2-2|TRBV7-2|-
TGTGCCAGCAGCTTTGGGAGAGCCGGGGAGCTGTTTTTT
CASSFGRAGELFF
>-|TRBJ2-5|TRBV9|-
TGTGCCAGCAGCGTAGATCCGGGGTGGGAGACCCAGTACTTC
CASSVDPGWETQYF
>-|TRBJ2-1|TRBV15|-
-
CATSRDFGRGNEQLF
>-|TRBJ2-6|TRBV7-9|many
TGTGCCAGCAGCTCCAGGGCAGGTGGGGCCAACGTCCTGACTTTC
CASSSRAGGANVLTF
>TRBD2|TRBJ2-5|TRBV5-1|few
TGCGCCAGCAGCTCTCTAGCGGGAGAGACCCAGTACTTC
CASSSLAGETQYF
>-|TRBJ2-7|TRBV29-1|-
TGCAGCGTCACGGCGGCCTCCTACGAGCAGTACTTC
CSVTAASYEQYF
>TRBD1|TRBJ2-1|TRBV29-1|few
TGCAGCGTTGCCGGGACAGGGATATTAAATGAGCAGTTCTTC
CSVAGTGILNEQFF
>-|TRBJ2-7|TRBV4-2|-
TGTGCCAGCAGCCAAGAATTCAGGGAACCCTACGAGCAGTACTTC
CASSQEFREPYEQYF
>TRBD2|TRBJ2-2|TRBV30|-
TGTGCCTGGAGCGACCTTAAGAGCGGGAGAGGGCACGGGGAGCTGTTTTTT
CAWSDLKSGRGHGELFF
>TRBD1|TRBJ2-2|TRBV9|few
TGTGCCAGCAGGGGACAGGGGGCAGGCGGGGAGCTGTTTTTT
CASRGQGAGGELFF
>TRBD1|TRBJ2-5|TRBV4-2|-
TGTGCCAGCAGCCAAGTCCGGGACAGGGCGCGGGAGACCCAGTACTTC
CASSQVRDRARETQYF
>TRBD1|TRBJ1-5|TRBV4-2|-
TGTGCCAGCAGCCAAGCTCAGGGGGTGCCAGGACAGCCCCAGCATTTT
CASSQAQGVPGQPQHF
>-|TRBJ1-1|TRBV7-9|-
TGTGCCAGCAGCCCCCTCTCGAACACTGAAGCTTTCTTT
CASSPLSNTEAFF
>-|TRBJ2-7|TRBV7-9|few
TGTGCCAGCAGCCGACCCCCCCCGGAACGAGGCGAGCAGTACTTC
CASSRPPPERGEQYF
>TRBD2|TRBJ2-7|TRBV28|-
TGTGCCAGCAGAGGGGCTAGCGGGAACTACGAGCAGTACTTC
CASRGASGNYEQYF
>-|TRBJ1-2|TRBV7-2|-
TGTGCCAGCAGCTCCGCAGGGTTTGGCTACACCTTC
CASSSAGFGYTF
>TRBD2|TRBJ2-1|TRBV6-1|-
TGTGCCAGCAGTGATGAGGGAGGGCCTAACAATGAGCAGTTCTTC
CASSDEGGPNNEQFF
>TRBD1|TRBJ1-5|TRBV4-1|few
TGTGCCAGCAGCTTCACAGGGGGGAGTGCCAATCAGCCCCAGCATTTT
CASSFTGGSANQPQHF
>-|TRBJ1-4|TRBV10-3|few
TGTGCCATCAGTGATAACAGTGCAACTAATGAAAAACTGTTTTTT
CAISDNSATNEKLFF
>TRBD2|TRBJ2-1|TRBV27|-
TGTGCCAGCAGTGGAGGGGCGGGAGAGTACAATGAGCAGTTCTTC
CASSGGAGEYNEQFF
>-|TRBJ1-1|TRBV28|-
TGTGCCAGCAGTTTAGTGGGACACTTGATTGAGAACACTGAAGCTTTCTTT
CASSLVGHLIENTEAFF